What follows describes a single T cell receptor beta chain. The antigen remains unidentified. The data derive from a study of shared clonotypes between healthy human individuals. Looking at the study overall: The donor group consisted of two women and three men, aged 18 to 49. Study-level points and caveats: Having only a few donors restricted how much genetic and exposure-history diversity was captured.

Input per replicate PCR of unsorted PBMC was about 330 ng DNA, corresponding to around 30,000 T cell genomes. It was on ten immunoSEQ deep assay plates that unsorted PBMC DNA was sequenced. Here immunoSEQ multiplex PCR was the method, and the copy in TCRdb shows in-frame clones only, minus some. Found here are 450,000 to 600,000 clones, around three quarters of them singletons; the top ten hold approximately 12%. Germline lookup yields CDR1 SGHRS and CDR2 YFSETQ. Trimming left V 0 bases short and J 3 bases short, with 7 bases between. This CDR3 comprises 13 residues. The chain links TRBV5-1 to TRBJ2-7; D gene uncertain. Sequences were obtained from PBMCs. The clonotype was recovered from a woman aged 40 to 50 in good health. Some clones in this sample may be carry-over from other donors' samples. CDR3 protein: CASSLGYNYEQYF. CDR3 coding DNA: TGCGCCAGCAGCTTGGGGTACAACTACGAGCAGTACTTC.